One sample yielded the 9 T cell receptor beta chains listed below, sequenced in a study of cytomegalovirus exposure and HLA in healthy donors. PCR amplification relied on 60 Vbeta primers (plus 13 Jbeta primers). The method was immunoSEQ multiplex PCR; TCRdb's version includes in-frame clones alone and lacks a portion of them. The sample contains more than 150,000 clones, roughly 87% of which appear only once. The sequenced material came from PBMCs. The source is a man aged 45-65 years in good health and CMV-seronegative.

The rearrangement uses TRBV5-1 and TRBJ2-5; D unclear. Trimming left V 4 bases short and J 10 bases short, with 23 bases between. There are 15 residues in the CDR3. CDR1 is SGHRS, CDR2 YFSETQ, per germline. CDR3 protein: CASSPKVESRSDQYF. The CDR3 DNA is TGCGCCAGCAGCCCTAAGGTGGAATCAAGGAGTGACCAGTACTTC.

The gene calls are TRBV5-1 and TRBJ2-5; possibly TRBD2 for D (6 bases). Germline V gene lookup returns CDR1 SGHRS and CDR2 YFSETQ. This CDR3 is 15 amino acids long. The V end lost 0 bases, the J end lost 2 bases, and 11 bases lay between the germline ends. CDR3: CASSLGSGLQETQYF. For the CDR3, the DNA is TGCGCCAGCAGCTTGGGTAGCGGCTTACAAGAGACCCAGTACTTC.

The chain's CDR3 is CASSRGQANTGELFF. DNA of the CDR3: TGTGCCAGCAGTCGGGGACAGGCGAACACCGGGGAGCTGTTTTTT. V usage is TRBV6-5 and J usage is TRBJ2-2, with 8 bases that match TRBD1. V was clipped by 5 bases and J by 0 bases; unmatched bases: 2. CDR1 and CDR2 (germline): MNHEY, SVGAGI. The CDR3 has 15 residues.

On this clone itself: The junction does not match germline at one end; this may be a read error. The V and J genes are TRBV28 and TRBJ2-7, with TRBD1 matching 9 bases. CDR3 length: 14 amino acids. Germline values: CDR1 MDHEN, CDR2 SYDVKM. In nucleotides, the CDR3 is TGTGCCAGCAGTTTACGCCCCTTGGACAGGGGCCCGAACTTC. Its protein is CASSLRPLDRGPNF.

The rearrangement uses TRBV19 and TRBJ2-5; possibly TRBD1 for D (6 bases). The CDR3 extends over 13 amino acids. Germline loops: CDR1 LNHDA, CDR2 SQIVND (reference sequence). The CDR3 DNA sequence: TGTGCTGGATCTAGGACCCAGGGGGAGACCCAGTACTTC. Translation gives CAGSRTQGETQYF.

This chain links TRBV5-1 with TRBJ1-2; D not resolved. The V end lost 1 base, the J end lost 7 bases, and 23 bases lay between the germline ends. Per germline, CDR1 SGHRS and CDR2 YFSETQ. The CDR3 runs 17 residues. DNA for the CDR3: TGCGCCAGCAGCTTGAGGTCTGGAGGGTCTGGCCCTAGTGGCTACACCTTC. Encoded protein: CASSLRSGGSGPSGYTF.

The rearrangement uses TRBV28 and TRBJ2-4, with TRBD1 identical over 8 bases. Germline CDR1 and CDR2: MDHEN and SYDVKM. The CDR3 extends over 16 amino acids. With V trimmed by 5 bases and J by 0 bases, 6 bases remained unmatched. In nucleotides, the CDR3 is TGTGCCAGCAGTGGGGGACAGGCGGGAGCCAAAAACATTCAGTACTTC. Residues: CASSGGQAGAKNIQYF.

This clone was picked up a small number of times. V usage is TRBV7-2 and J usage is TRBJ2-3, with 10 nucleotides matching TRBD2. The ends lost 4 bases at V and 6 bases at J; junction bases unmatched: 10. The germline V gene encodes CDR1 SGHTA and CDR2 FQGNSA. This CDR3 region has 16 residues. The CDR3 nucleotides read TGTGCCAGCAGCTCTTCAGCGGGAGGGCCGTGGGATACGCAGTATTTT. Its translation: CASSSSAGGPWDTQYF.

This clone was seen more than once but under ten times. The genes are TRBV5-1 and TRBJ1-1, with 7 bases aligning to TRBD1. This CDR3 spans 14 amino acids. Germline lookup yields CDR1 SGHRS and CDR2 YFSETQ. Trimming at V came to 4 bases and at J to 0 bases, leaving 3 bases not matched to a gene. CDR3 nucleotides: TGCGCCAGCAGCCAAGGGACAGTGAACACTGAAGCTTTCTTT. As protein: CASSQGTVNTEAFF. Drawing the rest from reference TRBV5-1 and TRBJ1-1, the complete variable domain is KAGVTQTPRYLIKTRGQQVTLSCSPISGHRSVSWYQQTPGQGLQFLFEYFSETQRNKGNFPGRFSGRQFSNSRSEMNVSTLELGDSALYLCASSQGTVNTEAFFGQGTRLTVV.